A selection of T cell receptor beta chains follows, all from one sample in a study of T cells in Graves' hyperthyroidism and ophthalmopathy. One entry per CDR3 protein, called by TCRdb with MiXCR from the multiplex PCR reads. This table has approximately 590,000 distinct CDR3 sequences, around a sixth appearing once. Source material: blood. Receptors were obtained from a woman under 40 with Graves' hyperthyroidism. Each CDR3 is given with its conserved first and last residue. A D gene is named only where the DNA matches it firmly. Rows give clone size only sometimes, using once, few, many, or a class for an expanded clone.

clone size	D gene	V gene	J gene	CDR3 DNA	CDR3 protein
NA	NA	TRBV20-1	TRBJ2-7	TGCAGTGCTATAATGGCAGGGAACTCCTACGAGCAGTACTTC	CSAIMAGNSYEQYF
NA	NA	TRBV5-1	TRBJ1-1	TGCGCCAGCAGCTTGGGACAGAGTTACACTGAAGCTTTCTTT	CASSLGQSYTEAFF
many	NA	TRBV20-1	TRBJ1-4	TGCAGTGCCCTAAGAGAAAAACTGTTTTTT	CSALREKLFF
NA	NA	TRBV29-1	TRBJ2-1	TGCAGCGTTGAAAAGGACGTGGGTACCTACAATGAGCAGTTCTTC	CSVEKDVGTYNEQFF
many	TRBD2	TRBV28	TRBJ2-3	TGTGCCAGCAGTTTTGGAAGCGGGATTAGCACAGATACGCAGTATTTT	CASSFGSGISTDTQYF
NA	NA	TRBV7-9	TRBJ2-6	TGTGCCAGCAGCTTGGGTTTTCTAACAGCCCGCTCTGGGGCCAACGTCCTGACTTTC	CASSLGFLTARSGANVLTF
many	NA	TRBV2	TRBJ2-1	TGTGCCACCGTCAGGGTCTATGAGCAGTTCTTC	CATVRVYEQFF
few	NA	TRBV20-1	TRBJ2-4	TGCAGTGCTAGAGCTCAGGGGGGTAAAAACATTCAGTACTTC	CSARAQGGKNIQYF
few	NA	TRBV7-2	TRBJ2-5	TGTGCCAGCAGCTTAGCTTGGAAAGAGACCCAGTACTTC	CASSLAWKETQYF
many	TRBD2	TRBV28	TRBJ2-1	TGTGCCAGCAGTTTACCGGGAGGGCTCAATGAGCAGTTCTTC	CASSLPGGLNEQFF
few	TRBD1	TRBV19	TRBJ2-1	TGTGCCAGTAGTACTACAGGGGCGAATGAGCAGTTCTTC	CASSTTGANEQFF
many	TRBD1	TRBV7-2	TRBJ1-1	TGTGCCAGCAGCTTAGTGGGACAGGCCTTAGCTTTCTTT	CASSLVGQALAFF
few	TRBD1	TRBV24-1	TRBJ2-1	TGTGCCACCAGTGACTCTCTGGGACAGGGGGCAAATGAGCAGTTCTTC	CATSDSLGQGANEQFF
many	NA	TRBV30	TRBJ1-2	TGTGCCGGGGGCTTCAGGGCCCTCCACCTTAATGGCTACACCTTC	CAGGFRALHLNGYTF
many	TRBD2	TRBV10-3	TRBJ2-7	TGTGCCATCAGTGACCAAGCGGGGAACTACGAGCAGTACTTC	CAISDQAGNYEQYF
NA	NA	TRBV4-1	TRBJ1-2	TGCGCCAGCAGCGGCGCAGGGTTCTATGGCTACACCTTC	CASSGAGFYGYTF
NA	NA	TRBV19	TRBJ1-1	TGTGCCAGTAGTGCTCAGGTGGCGAACACTGAAGCTTTCTTT	CASSAQVANTEAFF
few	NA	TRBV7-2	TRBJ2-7	TGTGCCAGCAGCCGCCTGTGGAGTCAAGACTCCTACGAGCAGTACTTC	CASSRLWSQDSYEQYF
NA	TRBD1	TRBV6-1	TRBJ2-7	TGTGCCATCAAGACAGGGAGTGACGAGCAGTACTTC	CAIKTGSDEQYF
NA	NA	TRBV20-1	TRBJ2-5	TGCAGTCCCGCGCGCCAAGAGACCCAGTACTTC	CSPARQETQYF
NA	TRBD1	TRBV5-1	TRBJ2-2	TGCGCCAGCAGCCTGGGACAGGGGTACACCGGGGAGCTGTTTTTT	CASSLGQGYTGELFF
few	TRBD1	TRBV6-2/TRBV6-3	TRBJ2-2	TGTGCCAGCAGGGCCGGGACAGAGAGGCTGGAGCTGTTTTTT	CASRAGTERLELFF
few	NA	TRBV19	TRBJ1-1	TGTGCCAGTAGATGGGCCGGGGACACTGAAGCTTTCTTT	CASRWAGDTEAFF
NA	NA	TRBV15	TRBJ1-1	TGTGCCACCAGCAGATCGGAAGGGACTGAAGCTTTCTTT	CATSRSEGTEAFF
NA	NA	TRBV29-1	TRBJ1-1	TGCAGCGCCCGACAGATTCTGAACACTGAAGCTTTCTTT	CSARQILNTEAFF
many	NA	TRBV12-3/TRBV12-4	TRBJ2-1	TGTGCCAGCAGCCCAAGGTTATCGGGCCTTAGCACTCGTGAGCAGTTCTTC	CASSPRLSGLSTREQFF
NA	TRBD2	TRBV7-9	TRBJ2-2	TGTGCCAGCAGCTTACTGATAGCGGGAGACACCGGGGAGCTGTTTTTT	CASSLLIAGDTGELFF
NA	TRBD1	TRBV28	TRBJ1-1	TGTGCCAGCAGTTTTGGACAGGCTCCGGGGACTTTCTTT	CASSFGQAPGTFF
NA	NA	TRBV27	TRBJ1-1	TGTGCCAGCAGTTTAGTTAACTGGAACACTGAAGCTTTCTTT	CASSLVNWNTEAFF
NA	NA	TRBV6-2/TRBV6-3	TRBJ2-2	TGTGCCCGCCGGGACACTAACACCGGGGAGCTGTCTTTT	CARRDTNTGELSF
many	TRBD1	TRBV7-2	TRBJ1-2	TGTGCCAGCAGCTTACCGGGACAGAACTATGGCTACACCTTC	CASSLPGQNYGYTF
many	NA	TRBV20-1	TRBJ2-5	TGCAGTGCAACGATGGAGACCCAGTACTTC	CSATMETQYF
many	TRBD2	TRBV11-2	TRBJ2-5	TGTGCCAGCAGCGTAAGGGGTGGGACTAGCGGGAGTTTTGAGACCCAGTACTTC	CASSVRGGTSGSFETQYF
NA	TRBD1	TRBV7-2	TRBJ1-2	TGTGCCAGCAGCCCGCGAACAGGGGGCGTAAACAACTATGGCTACACCTTC	CASSPRTGGVNNYGYTF
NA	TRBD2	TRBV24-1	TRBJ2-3	TGTGCCACCAGTGACCGGATCCTAGCGGGAAAAATCTATAGCACAGATACGCAGTATTTT	CATSDRILAGKIYSTDTQYF
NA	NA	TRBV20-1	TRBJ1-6	TGCAGTGCTCCCCCTTCGGGGATCCCGGCCTCACCCCTCCACTTT	CSAPPSGIPASPLHF
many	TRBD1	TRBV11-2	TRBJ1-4	TGTGCCAGCAGCCCGGGACAGGGGGACGGTGAAAAACTGTTTTTT	CASSPGQGDGEKLFF
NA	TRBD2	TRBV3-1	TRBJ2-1	TGTGCCAGCAGCCAAGGGTGGGCTAGCGGGCCGTTCTTC	CASSQGWASGPFF
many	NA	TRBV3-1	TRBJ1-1	TGTGCCAGCAGCCAAGACAGGGTTTTAGCTTTCTTT	CASSQDRVLAFF
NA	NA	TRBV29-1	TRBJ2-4	TGCAGCGTTTTCGGCCGAGAGGGCAACATTCAGTACTTC	CSVFGREGNIQYF
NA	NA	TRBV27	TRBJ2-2	TGTGCCAGCAGTTTATCCGTCGTCGGGGAGCTGTTTTTT	CASSLSVVGELFF
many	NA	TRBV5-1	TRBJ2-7	TGCGCCAGCAGCTTGGCCCAGGGGTACGAGCAGTACTTC	CASSLAQGYEQYF
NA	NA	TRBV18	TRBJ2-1	TGTGCCAGCTCACCACTCGAGGACACCCACTCCTACAATGAGCAGTTCTTC	CASSPLEDTHSYNEQFF
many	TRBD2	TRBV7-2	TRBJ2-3	TGTGCCAGCAGCTTGCTAGCGGCTTACACAGATACGCAGTATTTT	CASSLLAAYTDTQYF